One and the same sample provided the 18 T cell receptor beta chains below, sequenced in a study of neurological immune-mediated disorders. As to time point: technical triplicate 3. TCRdb re-derived calls from the 5' RACE reads in MiXCR, one entry per CDR3 protein. Found here are 25,000 to 35,000 distinct CDR3 sequences, roughly 16% of them singletons; the top ten hold less than 5.5%. Sequencing used CD4+ T cells from blood. The receptors originated from a female donor with HTLV-1-associated myelopathy (HAM/TSP).

This clonotype was seen ten or more times. The chain is built from TRBV5-1 and TRBJ2-1; D remains unclear. Germline CDR1 SGHRS, CDR2 YFSETQ. CDR3 size: 17 residues. Trimming took off 0 bases at V and 1 base at J, with 14 bases between the two ends. As DNA, the CDR3 is TGCGCCAGCAGCTTGGGGTTGTCGCTCACGTCCTACAATGAGCAGTTCTTC. Translating it yields CASSLGLSLTSYNEQFF.

This clonotype was seen a handful of times. The V gene is TRBV18, the J gene TRBJ2-1; 11 bases align to TRBD1. The germline gives CDR1 KGHSH, CDR2 LQKENI. V shed 6 bases, J shed 3 bases, and the junction held 1 base outside the gene matches. This CDR3 has 14 residues. This CDR3 is CASSGTGGYNEQFF. The CDR3 region has the DNA TGTGCCAGCTCCGGGACAGGGGGCTACAATGAGCAGTTCTTC.

The V and J genes are TRBV24-1 and TRBJ2-5, with D perhaps TRBD1 (6 bases). CDR1 is KGHDR, CDR2 SFDVKD, per germline. The CDR3 has 13 amino acids. The V gene lost 3 bases and the J gene lost 5 bases, with 9 bases spanning the gap. CDR3 residues: CATSDTRGETQYF. The CDR3, as DNA: TGTGCCACCAGTGATACCAGGGGCGAGACCCAGTACTTC.

This clonotype was recorded at least ten times. The V gene is TRBV5-1, the J gene TRBJ1-5, with D possibly matching TRBD1 (6 bases). The germline V and J ends were trimmed by 0 bases and 5 bases, with 12 bases remaining between them. This CDR3 has 15 amino acids. Germline V lookup: CDR1 SGHRS, CDR2 YFSETQ. The CDR3: CASSLVPGEYQPQHF. DNA for the CDR3: TGCGCCAGCAGCTTGGTTCCAGGGGAGTATCAGCCCCAGCATTTT.

Many counts were recorded for this clonotype. V and J are TRBV29-1 and TRBJ1-1, with D uncertain. This CDR3 is 13 amino acids long. Germline CDR1 reads SQVTM; CDR2 reads ANQGSEA. V was clipped by 6 bases and J by 4 bases, with 15 bases between them. CDR3 residues: CSVPNGPFTEAFF. The CDR3, as DNA: TGCAGCGTCCCCAACGGGCCGTTCACTGAAGCTTTCTTT.

This clonotype came up many times. This sequence joins TRBV20-1 and TRBJ2-2; D may be TRBD2 (5 bases). There are 16 residues in the CDR3. V was shortened by 3 bases and J by 8 bases, with 22 bases between the two germline ends. Germline values: CDR1 DFQATT, CDR2 SNEGSKA (reference sequence). The CDR3 DNA reads as TGCAGTGCTAGTACCCTAACTAGTTCAGTTGGTGGGGAGCTGTTTTTT. This codes for CSASTLTSSVGGELFF.

This clonotype has ten or more counts. This rearrangement joins TRBV5-1 to TRBJ2-5; TRBD2 might be the D (5 bases). V was clipped by 0 bases and J by 5 bases, with 17 bases between them. Germline V lookup: CDR1 SGHRS, CDR2 YFSETQ. The CDR3 spans 16 residues. DNA of the CDR3: TGCGCCAGCAGCTTGGTAACGGCTTCCCCGGGGGAGACCCAGTACTTC. This sequence encodes CASSLVTASPGETQYF.

In this sample, this clonotype turned up many times. The chain couples TRBV7-2 to TRBJ1-2, with TRBD1 matching over 9 bases. In germline, CDR1 is SGHTA, CDR2 FQGNSA. The CDR3 runs to 13 residues. V trimming: 4 bases; J trimming: 5 bases; junction bases outside the gene matches: 2. The CDR3 DNA follows: TGTGCCAGCAGCTCGACAGGGGGATATGGCTACACCTTC. Encoded protein: CASSSTGGYGYTF.

This clonotype has ten or more counts. The chain combines TRBV7-9 with TRBJ1-1; 9 positions match TRBD1. The CDR3 length is 14 residues. The V and J ends lost 5 bases and 3 bases, in that order; junction bases with no gene match: 4. CDR1 and CDR2 from the germline V gene are SEHNR and FQNEAQ (reference sequence). The chain's CDR3 is CASSQRTGDTEAFF. In DNA form, the CDR3 reads TGTGCCAGCAGCCAGCGGACAGGGGACACTGAAGCTTTCTTT. Together with reference TRBV7-9 and TRBJ1-1, the CDR3 gives the full variable domain: DTGVSQNPRHKITKRGQNVTFRCDPISEHNRLYWYRQTLGQGPEFLTYFQNEAQLEKSRLLSDRFSAERPKGSFSTLEIQRTEQGDSAMYLCASSQRTGDTEAFFGQGTRLTVV.

This clonotype was recorded many times. The rearrangement uses TRBV7-3 and TRBJ2-3; 7 nucleotides match TRBD2. The CDR3 is made up of 15 amino acids. Germline loops: CDR1 SGHTA, CDR2 FQGTGA. V lost 4 bases, J lost 1 base, and 5 bases stayed unmatched. CDR3 sequence: CASSSVGGGTDTQYF. The CDR3 coding sequence is TGTGCCAGCAGCTCTGTGGGGGGGGGCACAGATACGCAGTATTTT.

The rearrangement joins TRBV18 to TRBJ2-3, with 8 bases identical to TRBD1. The V gene end was trimmed by 6 bases and the J gene end by 2 bases; junction bases not matched to a gene: 10. Germline V gene lookup returns CDR1 KGHSH and CDR2 LQKENI. The CDR3 is 16 amino acids. DNA of the CDR3: TGTGCCAGCTCGCAACCGGGGACAGGACACACAGATACGCAGTATTTT. Its translation is CASSQPGTGHTDTQYF.

This clonotype was picked up many times. The chain couples TRBV20-1 to TRBJ2-7; 8 positions match TRBD2. CDR1 is DFQATT and CDR2 is SNEGSKA in the germline V gene (reference sequence). V shed 1 base and J 6 bases; nucleotides not matched to a gene: 8. The CDR3 consists of 14 residues. The CDR3 DNA reads as TGCAGTGCTAGAGGCGGGACTAGTTTGGCCGAGCAGTACTTC. This sequence encodes CSARGGTSLAEQYF.

This clonotype was seen ten or more times. This chain connects TRBV20-1 to TRBJ1-1; no reliable D call. V was pared by 2 bases and J by 5 bases, with 18 bases between. This CDR3 spans 15 amino acids. Germline V gives CDR1 DFQATT, CDR2 SNEGSKA (reference sequence). CDR3 region: CSARSGLTRGTEAFF. CDR3 bases: TGCAGTGCTAGATCTGGACTCACCCGGGGTACTGAAGCTTTCTTT.

This clonotype has only a few counts. DNA of the CDR3: TGTGCAAGTCGTCCGGGACTAGCGGGAGTAAGGACCGGGGAGCTGTTTTTT. As protein: CASRPGLAGVRTGELFF. The chain links TRBV12-2 to TRBJ2-2; the tabulated D call, TRBD2, remains unverified against the DNA. TRBV12-2 is shown as a pseudogene. The CDR3 has 17 residues.

This clonotype came up many times. The rearrangement uses TRBV6-5 and TRBJ2-5; 8 nucleotides align to TRBD2. CDR1 is MNHEY and CDR2 is SVGAGI in the germline V gene. CDR3 length: 16 amino acids. V was pared by 0 bases and J by 4 bases, with 7 bases of the junction left unmatched. The CDR3 region has the DNA TGTGCCAGCAGTTACTCGTACCTTAGCGGGACAGAGACCCAGTACTTC. Protein sequence: CASSYSYLSGTETQYF.

The chain uses TRBV5-1 and TRBJ2-2; possibly TRBD1 or TRBD2 for D (5 bases each). Germline CDR1 and CDR2: SGHRS and YFSETQ. V was shortened by 4 bases and J by 0 bases, with 16 bases between the two germline ends. CDR3 length: 17 amino acids. The CDR3 loop reads CASSILSGRTNTGELFF. The CDR3 DNA follows: TGCGCCAGCAGCATTCTTTCGGGACGGACGAACACCGGGGAGCTGTTTTTT.

There are many counts of this clonotype. The J gene is TRBJ2-5, the V gene TRBV29-1, with TRBD1 matching over 7 bases. Germline trimming cut 6 bases from V and 4 bases from J; bases unmatched to any gene: 8. There are 13 residues in the CDR3. Germline lookup yields CDR1 SQVTM and CDR2 ANQGSEA. The CDR3 DNA reads TGCAGCGTACCACAGGGGCGCCCAGAGACCCAGTACTTC. Encoded protein: CSVPQGRPETQYF.

Points on this clonotype: Sequence at one end of the junction differs from germline and may be a read error. This chain links TRBV20-1 with TRBJ2-3, with D possibly being TRBD2 (5 bases). Germline V gene sequence: CDR1 DFQATT, CDR2 SNEGSKA (reference sequence). The CDR3 spans 16 residues. In nucleotides, the CDR3 is TGCAGTGCACCCTCGAGGGCTTCCGGGCACGCAGATATGCAGTATTTT. Residues: CSAPSRASGHADMQYF.